Shown below are 19 T cell receptor beta chains from a single sample sequenced in a study of glioma-infiltrating T cells. TCR alpha and beta CDR3 regions were amplified from RNA using iRepertoire nested multiplex PCR. TCRdb independently ran MiXCR on the multiplex PCR reads; one entry per CDR3 protein. This table has around 350,000 distinct CDR3 sequences, about two fifths appearing once. The sequencing sample was made of glioma tissue, nonneoplastic brain tissue, or PBMCs (not recorded which). These receptors all come from a human donor with low-grade glioma or glioblastoma, undergoing nonglioma brain surgery, or in good health (not recorded which).

With regard to this clonotype: One end of the junction is discordant with germline, which a read error may explain. The chain is built from TRBV20-1 and TRBJ2-1; TRBD1 agrees at 7 bases. Germline V CDR1 and CDR2: DFQATT, SNEGSKA (reference sequence). This CDR3 has 15 residues. CDR3 DNA: TGCAGTGCTCCGAGCCCGACAGGGTCCCACAATGAGCACTTCTTC. It is translated as CSAPSPTGSHNEHFF.

V usage is TRBV7-9 and J usage is TRBJ2-1; no firm D call. CDR3 size: 16 residues. CDR1 is SEHNR, CDR2 FQNEAQ, per germline (reference sequence). CDR3 nucleotide sequence: TGTGTTAGCATCCGAAGCGAGCACTTGATCCCCAATGAGCAGTTCTTC. Amino acids: CVSIRSEHLIPNEQFF. Filled out from reference TRBV7-9 and TRBJ2-1, the complete variable domain reads DTGVSQNPRHKITKRGQNVTFRCDPISEHNRLYWYRQTLGQGPEFLTYFQNEAQLEKSRLLSDRFSAERPKGSFSTLEIQRTEQGDSAMYLCVSIRSEHLIPNEQFFGPGTRLTVL.

This clonotype was detected a few times. The J gene is TRBJ1-1, the V gene TRBV7-9; D possibly corresponds to TRBD1 (6 bases). V gave up 5 bases and J gave up 4 bases, with 14 bases separating them. Germline-derived CDR1 and CDR2 are SEHNR and FQNEAQ (reference sequence). The CDR3 length is 14 residues. CDR3 amino acids: CASSQPGDITEAFF. The CDR3 region has the DNA TGTGCCAGCAGCCAACCAGGGGATATCACTGAAGCTTTCTTT.

Points on this clonotype: A much larger clone differs by one base, so this may be a read error. The rearrangement links TRBV27 to TRBJ1-2, with D possibly matching TRBD1 (5 bases). CDR3 length: 14 amino acids. V was shortened by 5 bases and J by 8 bases, with 18 bases between the two germline ends. The germline V gene encodes CDR1 MNHEY and CDR2 SMNVEV (reference sequence). CDR3: CASSPSWGSGGYTF. CDR3 DNA sequence: TGTGCCAGCAGTCCCTCATGGGGCTCAGGCGGCTACACCTTC.

A note on this clonotype: It may be a read error: a sequence one base away is much more abundant. The V call is TRBV27, the J call TRBJ1-1; no firm D call. Germline V gene sequence: CDR1 MNHEY, CDR2 SMNVEV (reference sequence). V was clipped by 1 base and J by 7 bases, with 16 bases between them. This CDR3 contains 15 residues. In DNA, the CDR3 is TGTGCCAGCAGTTTATACCGCCGACTTGTCGGTGAAGCTTTCTTT. It encodes CASSLYRRLVGEAFF.

The chain joins TRBV20-1 to TRBJ2-7; 10 nucleotides match TRBD2. There are 17 residues in the CDR3. Trimming removed 3 bases from V and 3 bases from J; junction bases left unmatched: 14. Germline-derived CDR1 and CDR2 are DFQATT and SNEGSKA (reference sequence). CDR3 bases: TGCAGTGCTAGTACCTTCAGCGGGAGGGCGTTGGGCTACGAGCAGTACTTC. Amino acids: CSASTFSGRALGYEQYF.

This clonotype was counted only a few times. This sequence joins TRBV7-9 and TRBJ1-1; D not resolved. This CDR3 contains 15 residues. Per the germline V gene, CDR1 is SEHNR and CDR2 is FQNEAQ (reference sequence). The ends were cut back, 2 bases at V and 3 bases at J, with 13 bases in the middle. The CDR3 loop is CASSLNSGVYTEAFF. DNA of the CDR3: TGTGCCAGCAGCTTAAACAGTGGAGTCTACACTGAAGCTTTCTTT.

The V and J genes are TRBV12-3 or TRBV12-4 and TRBJ2-7; 7 nucleotides line up with TRBD1. The J segment lost 4 bases and the V segment lost 6 bases, leaving 12 bases of the junction unmatched. The CDR3 runs to 15 residues. The CDR3 region is CASRYTGAFGYEQYF. Here the CDR3 DNA reads TGTGCCAGCAGGTATACAGGGGCCTTCGGGTACGAGCAGTACTTC.

This clonotype was detected ten times or more. This chain uses TRBV6-1 with TRBJ2-7; D is unresolved. Trimming removed 5 bases at V and 2 bases at J, with 10 bases between. The CDR3 contains 13 residues. Germline CDR1 reads MNHNS; CDR2 reads SASEGT. Here the CDR3 reads CASSPSVTYEQYF. The CDR3 DNA is TGTGCCAGCAGTCCTTCGGTAACCTACGAGCAGTACTTC.

The chain couples TRBV7-2 to TRBJ1-5; D possibly corresponds to TRBD1 (5 bases). Germline loops: CDR1 SGHTA, CDR2 FQGNSA. The V end was cut by 6 bases, the J end by 0 bases, with 12 bases between. The CDR3 runs to 15 residues. The CDR3 DNA follows: TGTGCCAGCAGTACGCACGGGGCTAGCAATCAGCCCCAGCATTTT. Residues: CASSTHGASNQPQHF.

The V gene is TRBV2, the J gene TRBJ2-1; D gene uncertain. Germline lookup yields CDR1 SNHLY and CDR2 FYNNEI. The CDR3 has 14 residues. Trimming shortened V by 6 bases and J by 0 bases, and 9 bases separated the two germline ends. The CDR3, as DNA: TGTGCCAGCAGCCAATTAGGCTCCTACAATGAGCAGTTCTTC. Its translation is CASSQLGSYNEQFF.

This chain connects TRBV28 to TRBJ2-7; possibly TRBD1 for D (6 bases). Between the trimmed V and J ends, which lost 2 bases and 6 bases, there was a span of 11 bases. Germline V lookup: CDR1 MDHEN, CDR2 SYDVKM. There are 13 residues in the CDR3. CDR3 in amino acids: CASSLGDMGEQYF. DNA for the CDR3: TGTGCCAGCAGTTTAGGGGACATGGGCGAGCAGTACTTC.

The V call is TRBV7-2, the J call TRBJ1-3; D not certain. Trimming stripped 5 bases from V and 0 bases from J, with 8 bases between. In germline, CDR1 is SGHTA, CDR2 FQGNSA. CDR3 length: 14 residues. The CDR3 DNA sequence: TGTGCCAGCAGCCCGGACGGCTCTGGAAACACCATATATTTT. Amino acids: CASSPDGSGNTIYF.

The sample holds a few counts of this clonotype. The DNA for the CDR3 is TGTGCCAGCAGTTCCTGGACAGACTACAATGAGCAGTTCTTC. Translated: CASSSWTDYNEQFF. This chain uses TRBV12-3 or TRBV12-4 with TRBJ2-1, with D perhaps TRBD1 (6 bases). The CDR3 covers 14 residues. V lost 4 bases and J 3 bases, leaving 10 bases between the germline ends.

V and J are TRBV28 and TRBJ2-3; D gene uncertain. The CDR3 loop spans 12 amino acids. With 7 bases removed from V and 6 bases from J, the gap between germline ends came to 11 bases. Per germline, CDR1 MDHEN and CDR2 SYDVKM. The DNA of the CDR3 is TGTGCCAGCACCATATTGGGGGATACGCAGTATTTT. It translates to CASTILGDTQYF.

In this sample, this clonotype turned up a few times. The chain recombines TRBV4-3 with TRBJ2-2; D unresolved. Trimming took 0 bases from V and 8 from J, leaving 7 bases between them. From germline, CDR1 is LGHNA and CDR2 YSLEER. The length of the CDR3 is 13 residues. CDR3 sequence (DNA): TGCGCCAGCAGCCAAGAGACCTCTGGGGAGCTGTTTTTT. Its translation is CASSQETSGELFF.

This clonotype was observed at least ten times. This chain links TRBV27 with TRBJ2-7; D gene ambiguous. This CDR3 has 13 residues. Germline lookup yields CDR1 MNHEY and CDR2 SMNVEV (reference sequence). V lost 2 bases and J 5 bases, leaving 10 bases between the germline ends. In DNA, the CDR3 is TGTGCCAGCAGTTTAGTAGCCAGGAACGAGCAGTACTTC. It specifies CASSLVARNEQYF.

The chain carries TRBV20-1 and TRBJ1-1, with D uncertain. Trimming took 3 bases from V and 1 from J, leaving 9 bases between them. The CDR3 has 13 residues. In germline, CDR1 is DFQATT, CDR2 SNEGSKA (reference sequence). CDR3 in amino acids: CSARPGQNTEAFF. In nucleotides, the CDR3 is TGCAGTGCTAGGCCCGGGCAGAACACTGAAGCTTTCTTT.

This clonotype was counted many times. The rearrangement uses TRBV6-1 and TRBJ1-2; no clear D. The germline V gene has CDR1 MNHNS and CDR2 SASEGT. Trimming removed 3 bases from V and 2 bases from J, with 13 bases in between. The CDR3 covers 15 residues. The CDR3 DNA reads TGTGCCAGCAGTGAGACCCAGGCCGACAACTATGGCTACACCTTC. It translates to CASSETQADNYGYTF.